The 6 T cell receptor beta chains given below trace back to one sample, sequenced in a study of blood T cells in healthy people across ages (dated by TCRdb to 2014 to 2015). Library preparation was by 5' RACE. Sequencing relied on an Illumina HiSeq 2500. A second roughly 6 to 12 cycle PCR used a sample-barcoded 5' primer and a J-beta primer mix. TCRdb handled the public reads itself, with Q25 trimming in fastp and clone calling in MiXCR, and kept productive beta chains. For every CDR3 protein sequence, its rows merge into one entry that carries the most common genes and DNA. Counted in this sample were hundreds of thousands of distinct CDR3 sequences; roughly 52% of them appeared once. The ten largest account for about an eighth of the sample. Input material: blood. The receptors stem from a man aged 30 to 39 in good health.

The CDR3 coding sequence is TGTGCCAGCAGTGAAGGGGGGGGGGTAGCGGGGTTCACGCAGTACTTC. Translated, it gives CASSEGGGVAGFTQYF. The chain uses TRBV2 and TRBJ2-5; 8 bases align to TRBD2. The CDR3 has 16 residues. The trim removed 1 base at V and 11 bases at J, leaving 15 bases unmatched. Germline V CDR1 and CDR2: SNHLY, FYNNEI.

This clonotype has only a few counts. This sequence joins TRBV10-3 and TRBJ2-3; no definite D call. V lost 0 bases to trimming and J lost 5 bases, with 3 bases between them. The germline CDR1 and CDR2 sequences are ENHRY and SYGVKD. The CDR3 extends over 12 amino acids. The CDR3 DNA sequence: TGTGCCATCAGTGAGTCTGAAGATACGCAGTATTTT. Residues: CAISESEDTQYF.

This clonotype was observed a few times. Here the CDR3 DNA reads TGCGCCAGCAGCCTAACCCAGGGGAGTGAAAAACTGTTTTTT. This translates into CASSLTQGSEKLFF. The chain combines TRBV4-3 with TRBJ1-4, with D possibly being TRBD1 (6 bases). V lost 4 bases to trimming and J lost 7 bases, with 13 bases between them. This CDR3 contains 14 residues. Germline V gene sequence: CDR1 LGHNA, CDR2 YSLEER.

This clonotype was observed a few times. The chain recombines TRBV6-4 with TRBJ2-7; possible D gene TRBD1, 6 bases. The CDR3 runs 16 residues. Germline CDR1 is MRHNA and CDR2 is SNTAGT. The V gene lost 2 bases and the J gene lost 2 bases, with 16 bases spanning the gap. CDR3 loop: CASSDIFWDTTYEQYF. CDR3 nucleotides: TGTGCCAGCAGTGACATTTTTTGGGACACCACCTACGAGCAGTACTTC.

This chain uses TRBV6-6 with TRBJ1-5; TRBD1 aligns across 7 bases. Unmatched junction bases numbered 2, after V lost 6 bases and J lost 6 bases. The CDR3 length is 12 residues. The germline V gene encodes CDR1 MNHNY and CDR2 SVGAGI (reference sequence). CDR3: CASSDRAQPQHF. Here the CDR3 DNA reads TGTGCCAGCAGCGACAGGGCTCAGCCCCAGCATTTT.

CDR3 DNA: TGTGCCAGCAGTTACTCAACCCCGGGACAGATAAATGAAAAACTGTTTTTT. It yields the protein CASSYSTPGQINEKLFF. The chain is built from TRBV6-5 and TRBJ1-4; 7 bases are a match to TRBD1. CDR1 and CDR2 from the germline V gene are MNHEY and SVGAGI. J was trimmed by 5 bases and V by 0 bases; bases with no gene match: 9. The CDR3 is made up of 17 amino acids.